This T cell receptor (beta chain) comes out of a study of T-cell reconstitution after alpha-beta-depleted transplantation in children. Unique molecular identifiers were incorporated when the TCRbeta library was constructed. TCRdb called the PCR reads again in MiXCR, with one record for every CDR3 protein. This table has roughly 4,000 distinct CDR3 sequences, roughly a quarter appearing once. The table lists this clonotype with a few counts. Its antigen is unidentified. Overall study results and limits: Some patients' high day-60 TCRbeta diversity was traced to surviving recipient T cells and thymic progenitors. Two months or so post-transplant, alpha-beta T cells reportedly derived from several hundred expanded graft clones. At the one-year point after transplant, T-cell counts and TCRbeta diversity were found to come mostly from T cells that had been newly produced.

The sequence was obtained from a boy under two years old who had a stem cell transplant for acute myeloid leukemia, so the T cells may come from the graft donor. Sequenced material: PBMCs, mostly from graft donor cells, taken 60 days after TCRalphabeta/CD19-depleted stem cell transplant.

The CDR3 loop is CATSREGRVGAFF. In DNA form, the CDR3 reads TGTGCCACCAGCAGAGAGGGCAGGGTGGGGGCTTTCTTT. The rearrangement uses TRBV15 and TRBJ1-1; tentative D call: TRBD1 (5 bases). V was clipped by 0 bases and J by 11 bases, with 13 bases between them. The CDR3 consists of 13 residues. Germline V gene sequence: CDR1 LNHNV, CDR2 YYDKDF (reference sequence).